Below, 21 T cell receptor beta chains from the same sample are listed, as sequenced in a study of T cells in Graves' hyperthyroidism and ophthalmopathy. Template material for amplifying TCR beta CDR3 regions consisted of RNA transcripts. Primed by the HTBI set, a first-round RT-PCR was run on the TCR CDR3. Using its own MiXCR run on the multiplex PCR reads, TCRdb lists one record per CDR3 protein. The sample records 350,000 to 400,000 distinct CDR3 sequences, 15% to 20% being singletons. Source material: blood. The receptors shown here come from a young woman with Graves' hyperthyroidism.

This chain connects TRBV4-1 to TRBJ1-5; D is unclear. V was shortened by 0 bases and J by 1 base, with 10 bases between the two germline ends. The CDR3 loop spans 16 amino acids. CDR1 is MGHRA and CDR2 is YSYEKL in the germline V gene. This CDR3 reads CASSQDLIGSNQPQHF. The DNA of the CDR3 is TGCGCCAGCAGCCAAGATTTGATAGGGAGCAATCAGCCCCAGCATTTT.

This clonotype was seen repeatedly, ten times or more. The chain has TRBV12-3 or TRBV12-4 and TRBJ2-2; 7 nucleotides agree with TRBD2. Trimming cost V 3 bases and J 3 bases; bases outside gene matches: 4. CDR3 length: 15 residues. CDR3 sequence reads: CASSFQRGDTGELFF. The CDR3 DNA reads TGTGCCAGCAGTTTCCAGCGGGGTGACACCGGGGAGCTGTTTTTT.

This clonotype was counted ten times or more. The chain couples TRBV6-5 to TRBJ2-7; 7 nucleotides agree with TRBD2. CDR1 MNHEY and CDR2 SVGAGI come from the germline V gene. The CDR3 runs to 14 residues. V was clipped by 4 bases and J by 4 bases; unmatched bases: 7. The CDR3 sequence: CASSFGGGMYEQYF. CDR3 bases: TGTGCCAGCAGTTTTGGCGGGGGTATGTACGAGCAGTACTTC.

This clonotype was seen many times. The chain combines TRBV12-3 or TRBV12-4 with TRBJ2-2, with 8 bases that match TRBD2. The CDR3 has 16 residues. V shed 4 bases, J shed 3 bases, and the junction held 7 bases outside the gene matches. CDR3 sequence reads: CASSSIAGKDTGELFF. CDR3 bases: TGTGCCAGCAGTTCCATAGCGGGGAAGGACACCGGGGAGCTGTTTTTT.

This clonotype was seen ten or more times. The V and J genes are TRBV20-1 and TRBJ1-5; D is undetermined. Trimming removed 2 bases at V and 7 bases at J, with 12 bases between. CDR1 is DFQATT, CDR2 SNEGSKA, per germline (reference sequence). CDR3 length: 13 amino acids. DNA of the CDR3: TGCAGTGCTAGACAAGGCACGGGACAGCCCCAGCATTTT. Encoded protein: CSARQGTGQPQHF.

The rearrangement links TRBV9 to TRBJ2-2; D unclear. V was cut by 0 bases and J by 2 bases, with 8 bases left in between. This CDR3 is built from 15 residues. Germline V lookup: CDR1 SGDLS, CDR2 YYNGEE. CDR3 loop: CASSVEPGNTGELFF. The CDR3 DNA reads TGTGCCAGCAGCGTAGAACCGGGTAACACCGGGGAGCTGTTTTTT.

This clonotype was seen many times. This chain links TRBV20-1 with TRBJ2-3; 9 bases align to TRBD2. Trimming at V came to 0 bases and at J to 4 bases, leaving 8 bases not matched to a gene. The germline gives CDR1 DFQATT, CDR2 SNEGSKA (reference sequence). This CDR3 region has 16 residues. For the CDR3, the DNA is TGCAGTGCTAGAGATTATGGGCGGGGGGGTTCAGATACGCAGTATTTT. Encoded protein: CSARDYGRGGSDTQYF.

The chain joins TRBV6-4 to TRBJ1-1, with D unclear. CDR1 is MRHNA, CDR2 SNTAGT, per germline. Deletions cut 6 bases from V and 0 bases from J, with 8 bases between. The CDR3 runs to 13 residues. The CDR3 coding sequence is TGTGCCAGCAGCGAACCGCTGAACACTGAAGCTTTCTTT. It encodes CASSEPLNTEAFF.

With respect to this clonotype: At one end the junction does not follow the germline gene, possibly because of a read error. The rearrangement links TRBV13 to TRBJ1-1; tentatively, D is TRBD1 (6 bases). The CDR3 contains 13 residues. Germline CDR1 PRHDT, CDR2 FYEKMQ (reference sequence). CDR3 bases: TGTGCCAGCTGCTTAACCCCCGGGACAGAAGCTTTCTTT. It specifies CASCLTPGTEAFF.

This clonotype was detected many times. V gene TRBV20-1 combines with J gene TRBJ1-1; D call uncertain. Germline V gene data show CDR1 as DFQATT and CDR2 as SNEGSKA (reference sequence). CDR3 length: 10 residues. V dropped 6 bases and J dropped 2 bases, with 4 bases sitting between them. The DNA for the CDR3 is TGCAGTGCCCTTAACACTGAAGCTTTCTTT. Encoded protein: CSALNTEAFF.

At least ten counts were recorded for this clonotype. V and J are TRBV6-5 and TRBJ1-5; tentative D call: TRBD1 (5 bases). This CDR3 has 16 amino acids. Germline V gene lookup returns CDR1 MNHEY and CDR2 SVGAGI. The V end lost 0 bases, the J end lost 1 base, and 10 bases lay between the germline ends. The DNA of the CDR3 is TGTGCCAGCAGTTACTCGCGAAGGGGAAGCAATCAGCCCCAGCATTTT. Translating gives CASSYSRRGSNQPQHF.

This clonotype was detected many times. The CDR3 nucleotides are TGTGCCAGCAGCCCTCGAAGGGGCGGGGAGCTGTTTTTT. This encodes CASSPRRGGELFF. The J gene is TRBJ2-2, the V gene TRBV12-3 or TRBV12-4; a possible D gene is TRBD1 (5 bases). This CDR3 has 13 amino acids. The V gene lost 6 bases and the J gene lost 7 bases, with 12 bases spanning the gap.

This clonotype was counted at least ten times. This rearrangement joins TRBV12-3 or TRBV12-4 to TRBJ1-1; D gene uncertain. This CDR3 spans 13 amino acids. The V end lost 2 bases, the J end lost 7 bases, and 11 bases lay between the germline ends. CDR3 sequence: CASSLRGYSEAFF. The CDR3 bases are TGTGCCAGCAGTTTACGGGGTTACAGTGAAGCTTTCTTT.

This clonotype was detected ten times or more. The rearrangement links TRBV6-1 to TRBJ1-2; no definite D call. Germline CDR1 reads MNHNS; CDR2 reads SASEGT. V was cut by 1 base and J by 5 bases, with 11 bases left in between. This CDR3 comprises 14 residues. CDR3 loop: CASSEVGRGYGYTF. The CDR3 region has the DNA TGTGCCAGCAGTGAAGTAGGTAGAGGATATGGCTACACCTTC.

This clonotype was seen more than once but under ten times. The V and J genes are TRBV5-1 and TRBJ2-7; 9 bases are shared with TRBD1. Losses at the gene ends were 2 bases for V and 3 bases for J; bases not matched to a gene: 9. Germline V lookup: CDR1 SGHRS, CDR2 YFSETQ. This CDR3 contains 16 residues. The DNA for the CDR3 is TGCGCCAGCAGCTTCGCCGGGACAGGGAGTAGCTACGAGCAGTACTTC. This encodes CASSFAGTGSSYEQYF. Complete variable domain (other parts from reference TRBV5-1 and TRBJ2-7): KAGVTQTPRYLIKTRGQQVTLSCSPISGHRSVSWYQQTPGQGLQFLFEYFSETQRNKGNFPGRFSGRQFSNSRSEMNVSTLELGDSALYLCASSFAGTGSSYEQYFGPGTRLTVT.

This clonotype was seen ten or more times. The gene calls are TRBV12-3 or TRBV12-4 and TRBJ2-2, with D perhaps TRBD1 (6 bases). The CDR3 loop spans 14 amino acids. The V and J ends lost 5 bases and 6 bases respectively, with 13 bases between them. The CDR3 coding sequence is TGTGCCAGCAGTACCTACAGGGTGCCCGGGGAGCTGTTTTTT. This gives the protein CASSTYRVPGELFF.

This clonotype came up a few times. This rearrangement joins TRBV5-1 to TRBJ1-5; no firm D call. The CDR3 is 18 residues long. V was trimmed by 0 bases and J by 0 bases, leaving 16 bases between them. CDR1 is SGHRS and CDR2 is YFSETQ in the germline V gene. The CDR3 loop reads CASSLEGFRRNSNQPQHF. CDR3 sequence (DNA): TGCGCCAGCAGCTTGGAGGGATTTCGGCGGAATAGCAATCAGCCCCAGCATTTT.

This clonotype has ten or more counts. CDR3 amino acids: CASTGGYYGYTF. In nucleotides, the CDR3 is TGTGCCAGCACGGGGGGCTACTATGGCTACACCTTC. V gene TRBV28 combines with J gene TRBJ1-2; weak D call: TRBD1 (6 bases). Germline V gene lookup returns CDR1 MDHEN and CDR2 SYDVKM. There are 12 residues in the CDR3. V shed 7 bases and J shed 3 bases, with 9 bases lying between them.

The CDR3 bases are TGCGCCAGCAGCCCTGAGGGACAGGGTGATCAGCCCCAGCATTTT. This codes for CASSPEGQGDQPQHF. The V call is TRBV4-1, the J call TRBJ1-5; 9 bases agree with TRBD1. J lost 5 bases, V lost 4 bases, and 6 bases had no gene match. CDR1 and CDR2 from the germline V gene are MGHRA and YSYEKL. This CDR3 has 15 residues.

The chain recombines TRBV3-1 with TRBJ2-5; TRBD2 is a possible D gene (5 bases). This CDR3 is 16 amino acids long. With 3 bases removed from V and 1 base from J, the gap between germline ends came to 15 bases. Germline CDR1 is LGHDT and CDR2 is YNNKEL (reference sequence). DNA of the CDR3: TGTGCCAGCAGCCAGGCTAGCAGCTTCCTCCAAGAGACCCAGTACTTC. Translation gives CASSQASSFLQETQYF.

The sample holds many counts of this clonotype. The chain recombines TRBV28 with TRBJ1-2; a weak D match, TRBD1 (6 bases). V gave up 2 bases and J gave up 2 bases, with 9 bases separating them. In germline, CDR1 is MDHEN, CDR2 SYDVKM. The CDR3 covers 14 residues. The CDR3 reads CASSLIRGNYGYTF. The CDR3 DNA reads as TGTGCCAGCAGTTTAATCAGGGGCAACTATGGCTACACCTTC.